Sequencing of this T cell receptor beta chain was carried out in a study of vaccination and CD4 T cells after COVID-19. This clonotype was detected only a few times. Antigen specificity is unknown. Looked up from germline, CDR1 is DFQATT and CDR2 is SNEGSKA (reference sequence). V was cut by 1 base and J by 2 bases, with 17 bases left in between. The CDR3 consists of 16 residues. The treatment here: roughly 10-day PBMC culture with coronavirus spike peptide pools or control peptides (ViraFEST assay). At the Johns Hopkins FTIC core, DNA taken from cultured CD4+ T cells was sequenced by way of the Oncomine TCR Beta short-read assay. TCRdb reanalysed the PCR reads using MiXCR and keeps one entry per CDR3 protein. This sample carries over 10,000 distinct CDR3 sequences, 44% of them seen once, and the ten largest clones take about 13%.

Material for sequencing was CD4+ T cells from blood, cultured in vitro. This chain uses TRBV20-1 with TRBJ1-2; D is perhaps TRBD1 (6 bases). The clonotype comes from a human donor who had recovered from COVID-19. CDR3 nucleotide sequence: TGCAGTGCTAGAGCCCCCGGGGGCAGGGCAAACTATGGCTACACCTTC. This translates into CSARAPGGRANYGYTF.